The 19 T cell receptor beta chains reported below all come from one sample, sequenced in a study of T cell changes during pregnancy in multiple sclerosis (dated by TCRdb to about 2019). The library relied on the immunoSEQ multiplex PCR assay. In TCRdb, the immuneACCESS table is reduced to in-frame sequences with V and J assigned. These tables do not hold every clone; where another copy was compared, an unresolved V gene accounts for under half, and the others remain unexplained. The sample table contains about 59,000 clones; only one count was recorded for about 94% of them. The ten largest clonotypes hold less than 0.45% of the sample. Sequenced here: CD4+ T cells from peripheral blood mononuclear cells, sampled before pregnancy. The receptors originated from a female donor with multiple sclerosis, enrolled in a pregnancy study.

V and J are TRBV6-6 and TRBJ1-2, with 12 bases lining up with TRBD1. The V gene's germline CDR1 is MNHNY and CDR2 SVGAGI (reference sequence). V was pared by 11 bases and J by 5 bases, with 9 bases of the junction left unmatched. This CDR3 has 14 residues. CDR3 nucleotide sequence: TGTGCCGGGTCCGGGACAGGGGGCGGTTATGGCTACACCTTC. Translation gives CAGSGTGGGYGYTF.

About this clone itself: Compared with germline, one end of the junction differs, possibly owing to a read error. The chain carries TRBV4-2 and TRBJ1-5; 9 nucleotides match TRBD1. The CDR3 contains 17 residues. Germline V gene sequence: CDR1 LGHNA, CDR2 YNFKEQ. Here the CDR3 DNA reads TGTGCCAGCAGTCAAGACCCGGGACAGGGTCTCGATCAGCCCCAGCATTTT. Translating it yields CASSQDPGQGLDQPQHF.

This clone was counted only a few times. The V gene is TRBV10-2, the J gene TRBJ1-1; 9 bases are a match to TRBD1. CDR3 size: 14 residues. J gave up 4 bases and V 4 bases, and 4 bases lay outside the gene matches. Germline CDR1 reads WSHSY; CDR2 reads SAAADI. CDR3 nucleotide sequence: TGCGCCAGCAGTGTAACAGGGGGCGTCACTGAAGCTTTCTTT. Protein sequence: CASSVTGGVTEAFF.

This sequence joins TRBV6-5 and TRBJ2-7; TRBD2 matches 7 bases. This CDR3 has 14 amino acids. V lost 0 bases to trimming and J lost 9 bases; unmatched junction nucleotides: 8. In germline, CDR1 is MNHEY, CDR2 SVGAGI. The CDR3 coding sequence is TGTGCCAGCAGTTACTCGGTGGGAGGGCCGGTGCAGTACTTC. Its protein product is CASSYSVGGPVQYF.

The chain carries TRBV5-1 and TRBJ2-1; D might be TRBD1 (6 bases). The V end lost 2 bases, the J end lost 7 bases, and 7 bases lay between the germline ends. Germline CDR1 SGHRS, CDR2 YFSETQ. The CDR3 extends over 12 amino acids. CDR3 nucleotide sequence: TGCGCCAGCAGCTTAGGGGGTAATGAGCAGTTCTTC. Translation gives CASSLGGNEQFF.

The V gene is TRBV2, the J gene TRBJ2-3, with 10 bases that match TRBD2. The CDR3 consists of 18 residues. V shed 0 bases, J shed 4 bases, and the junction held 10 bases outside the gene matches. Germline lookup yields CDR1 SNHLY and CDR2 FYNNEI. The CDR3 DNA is TGTGCCAGCAGTGAAGCGCTTTTGAGCGGGAGGGACCCAGATACGCAGTATTTT. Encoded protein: CASSEALLSGRDPDTQYF. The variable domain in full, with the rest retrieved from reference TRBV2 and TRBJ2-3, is EPEVTQTPSHQVTQMGQEVILRCVPISNHLYFYWYRQILGQKVEFLVSFYNNEISEKSEIFDDQFSVERPDGSNFTLKIRSTKLEDSAMYFCASSEALLSGRDPDTQYFGPGTRLTVL.

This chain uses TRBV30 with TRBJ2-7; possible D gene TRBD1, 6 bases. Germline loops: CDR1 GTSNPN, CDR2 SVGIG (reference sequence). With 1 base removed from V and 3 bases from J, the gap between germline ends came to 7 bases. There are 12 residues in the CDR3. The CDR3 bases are TGTGCCTGGAGTGAACAGGGCTACGAGCAGTACTTC. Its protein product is CAWSEQGYEQYF. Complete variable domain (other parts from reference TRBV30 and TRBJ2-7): SQTIHQWPATLVQPVGSPLSLECTVEGTSNPNLYWYRQAAGRGLQLLFYSVGIGQISSEVPQNLSASRPQDRQFILSSKKLLLSDSGFYLCAWSEQGYEQYFGPGTRLTVT.

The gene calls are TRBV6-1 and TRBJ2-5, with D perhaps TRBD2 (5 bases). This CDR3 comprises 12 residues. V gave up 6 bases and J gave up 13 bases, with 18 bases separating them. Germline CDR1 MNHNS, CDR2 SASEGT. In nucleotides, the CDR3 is TGTGCCAGCAGAGGACTCCTTCTGGATTGGTACTTC. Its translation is CASRGLLLDWYF.

The CDR3 spells CASSSGSGANVLTF. The CDR3 DNA sequence: TGTGCCAGCAGCAGCGGGTCTGGGGCCAACGTCCTGACTTTC. V is TRBV14 and J is TRBJ2-6, with a possible D match to TRBD2 (6 bases). V was shortened by 5 bases and J by 1 base, with 6 bases between the two germline ends. The CDR3 is made up of 14 amino acids. Germline V gene sequence: CDR1 SGHDN, CDR2 FVKESK.

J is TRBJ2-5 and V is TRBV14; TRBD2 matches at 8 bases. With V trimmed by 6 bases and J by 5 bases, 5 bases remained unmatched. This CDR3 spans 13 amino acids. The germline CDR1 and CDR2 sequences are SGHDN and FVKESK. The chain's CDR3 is CASRNSGSETQYF. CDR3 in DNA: TGTGCCAGCAGAAACAGCGGGAGTGAGACCCAGTACTTC.

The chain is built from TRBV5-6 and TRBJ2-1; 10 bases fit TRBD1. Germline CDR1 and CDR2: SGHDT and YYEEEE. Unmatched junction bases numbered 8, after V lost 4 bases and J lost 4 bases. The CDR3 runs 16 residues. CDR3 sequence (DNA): TGTGCCAGCAGCCTGGAGGCGGGACAGGGGTACAATGAGCAGTTCTTC. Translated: CASSLEAGQGYNEQFF.

CDR3 sequence reads: CASSKQGARGNTIYF. Written as DNA, the CDR3 is TGTGCCAGCAGTAAACAGGGGGCGAGGGGAAACACCATATATTTT. The chain joins TRBV28 to TRBJ1-3; 9 bases line up with TRBD1. The CDR3 is 15 residues long. Germline CDR1 and CDR2: MDHEN and SYDVKM. V shed 5 bases, J shed 4 bases, and the junction held 6 bases outside the gene matches.

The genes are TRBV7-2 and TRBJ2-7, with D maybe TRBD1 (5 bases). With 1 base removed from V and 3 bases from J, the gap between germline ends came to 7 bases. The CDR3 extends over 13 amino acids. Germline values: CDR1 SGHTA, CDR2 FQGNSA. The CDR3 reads CASSLEQGYEQYF. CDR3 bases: TGTGCCAGCAGCTTAGAGCAGGGCTACGAGCAGTACTTC.

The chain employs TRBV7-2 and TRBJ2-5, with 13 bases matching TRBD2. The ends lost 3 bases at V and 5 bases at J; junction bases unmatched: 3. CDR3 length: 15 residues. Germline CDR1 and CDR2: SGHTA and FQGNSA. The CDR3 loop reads CASSFWTSGGETQYF. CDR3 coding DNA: TGTGCCAGCAGCTTTTGGACTAGCGGGGGCGAGACCCAGTACTTC. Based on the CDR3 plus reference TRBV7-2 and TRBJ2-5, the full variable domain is GAGVSQSPSNKVTEKGKDVELRCDPISGHTALYWYRQSLGQGLEFLIYFQGNSAPDKSGLPSDRFSAERTGGSVSTLTIQRTQQEDSAVYLCASSFWTSGGETQYFGPGTRLLVL.

The CDR3 region has the DNA TGTGCCAGCAGCTTCGGAGGCACCGGGGAGCTGTTTTTT. Its translation: CASSFGGTGELFF. This chain joins TRBV7-2 and TRBJ2-2; a possible D gene is TRBD2 (5 bases). V gave up 3 bases and J gave up 4 bases, with 6 bases separating them. CDR1 is SGHTA and CDR2 is FQGNSA in the germline V gene. CDR3 size: 13 residues.

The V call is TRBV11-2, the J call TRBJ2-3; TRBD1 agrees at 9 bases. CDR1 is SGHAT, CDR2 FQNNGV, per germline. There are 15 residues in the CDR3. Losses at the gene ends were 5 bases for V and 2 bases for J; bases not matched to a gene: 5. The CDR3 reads CASSPGTGFTDTQYF. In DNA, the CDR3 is TGTGCCAGCAGCCCAGGGACAGGGTTCACAGATACGCAGTATTTT. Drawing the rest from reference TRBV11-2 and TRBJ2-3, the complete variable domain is EAGVAQSPRYKIIEKRQSVAFWCNPISGHATLYWYQQILGQGPKLLIQFQNNGVVDDSQLPKDRFSAERLKGVDSTLKIQPAKLEDSAVYLCASSPGTGFTDTQYFGPGTRLTVL.

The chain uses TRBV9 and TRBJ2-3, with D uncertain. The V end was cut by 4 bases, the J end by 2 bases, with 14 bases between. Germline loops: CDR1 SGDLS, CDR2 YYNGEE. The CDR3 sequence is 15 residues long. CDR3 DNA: TGTGCCAGCAGCCCACATCCGGGTTTCACAGATACGCAGTATTTT. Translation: CASSPHPGFTDTQYF.

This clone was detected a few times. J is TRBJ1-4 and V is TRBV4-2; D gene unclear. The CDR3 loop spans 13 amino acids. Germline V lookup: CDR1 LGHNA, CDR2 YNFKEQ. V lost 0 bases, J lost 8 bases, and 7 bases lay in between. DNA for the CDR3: TGTGCCAGCAGCCAAGATTGGGCGGAAAAACTGTTTTTT. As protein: CASSQDWAEKLFF.

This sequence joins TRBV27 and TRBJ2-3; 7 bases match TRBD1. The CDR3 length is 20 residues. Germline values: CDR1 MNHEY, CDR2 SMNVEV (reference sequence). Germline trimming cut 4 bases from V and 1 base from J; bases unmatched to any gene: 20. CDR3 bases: TGTGCCAGCAGTTCCCTATCTTTATCTCGACAGGGTGGCGGCACAGATACGCAGTATTTT. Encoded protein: CASSSLSLSRQGGGTDTQYF.